This T cell receptor beta chain was recorded in a study of shared clonotypes between healthy human individuals. Clones were read by immunoSEQ multiplex PCR, and TCRdb kept only the in-frame ones, dropping some. This table holds some 2,500,000 clones, approximately 94% found once. V was cut by 5 bases and J by 4 bases, with 12 bases left in between. Germline-derived CDR1 and CDR2 are SEHNR and FQNEAQ (reference sequence). This CDR3 spans 15 amino acids. The sample comprised naive CD4+ T cells from PBMCs. Subset given: CD45RA+ positively selected. The receptor was isolated from a man between 18 and 35 years old in good health. Some clones in this sample may be carry-over from other donors' samples. This chain uses TRBV7-9 with TRBJ2-6, with D maybe TRBD2 (6 bases). The CDR3 DNA follows: TGTGCCAGCAGCATACGGAGGGCCGGGGCCAACGTCCTGACTTTC. Protein: CASSIRRAGANVLTF.